The 30 T cell receptor beta chains listed next were all sequenced from one sample in a study of blood T cell repertoires in COVID-19. Sequencing used immunoSEQ multiplex PCR; TCRdb keeps in-frame clones, though not all of them. The sample contains about 200,000 clones, approximately 91% of which appear only once. The sample comprised peripheral blood. The receptors were gathered from a man aged 50-60 years with COVID-19, enrolled during active disease.

The chain couples TRBV6-2 or TRBV6-3 to TRBJ1-3; maybe TRBD1 (6 bases). Germline V CDR1 and CDR2: MNHEY, SVGEGT. The V end was cut by 0 bases, the J end by 1 base, with 13 bases between. This CDR3 has 17 amino acids. The CDR3 bases are TGTGCCAGCAGTTACTCGTCTCAGGGGAAATCTGGAAACACCATATATTTT. This translates into CASSYSSQGKSGNTIYF.

The table lists this clone with a count of one. V usage is TRBV9 and J usage is TRBJ2-5; 9 nucleotides agree with TRBD1. Germline V gene lookup returns CDR1 SGDLS and CDR2 YYNGEE. J lost 5 bases, V lost 0 bases, and 5 bases had no gene match. The CDR3 spans 15 residues. The CDR3 DNA follows: TGTGCCAGCAGCGTAGAACAGGGGGCAGGGGAGACCCAGTACTTC. This encodes CASSVEQGAGETQYF.

The V and J genes are TRBV7-8 and TRBJ2-7, with TRBD2 matching 9 bases. The CDR3 sequence is 15 residues long. CDR1 and CDR2 from the germline V gene are SGHVS and FQNEAQ. Trimming cost V 4 bases and J 2 bases; bases outside gene matches: 6. The CDR3: CASSSRRLAAYEQYF. The CDR3 DNA sequence: TGTGCCAGCAGCTCCCGTCGACTAGCGGCCTACGAGCAGTACTTC.

The J gene is TRBJ2-3, the V gene TRBV11-2; possible D gene TRBD2, 5 bases. V was pared by 7 bases and J by 4 bases, with 9 bases between. Germline CDR1 SGHAT, CDR2 FQNNGV. The CDR3 spans 12 residues. The CDR3 protein is CASNLAPDTQYF. CDR3 nucleotides: TGTGCCAGCAACCTAGCCCCAGATACGCAGTATTTT.

J is TRBJ1-1 and V is TRBV19, with a tentative D call TRBD1 (5 bases). Trimming stripped 8 bases from V and 5 bases from J, with 15 bases between. The CDR3 has 13 residues. Germline-derived CDR1 and CDR2 are LNHDA and SQIVND (reference sequence). The CDR3 is CASLPGGGTEAFF. For the CDR3, the DNA is TGTGCCAGTCTCCCCGGGGGGGGGACTGAAGCTTTCTTT.

The chain uses TRBV7-9 and TRBJ2-1; TRBD2 aligns across 8 bases. With V trimmed by 5 bases and J by 3 bases, 9 bases remained unmatched. The CDR3 is 16 residues long. Germline V gene lookup returns CDR1 SEHNR and CDR2 FQNEAQ (reference sequence). The CDR3 is CASSAIGTRLYNEQFF. The CDR3 DNA follows: TGTGCCAGCAGCGCTATCGGGACTAGACTCTACAATGAGCAGTTCTTC.

The chain uses TRBV14 and TRBJ2-5; 7 bases line up with TRBD1. CDR3 size: 13 residues. V shed 4 bases, J shed 5 bases, and the junction held 4 bases outside the gene matches. CDR1 is SGHDN, CDR2 FVKESK, per germline. The CDR3 DNA is TGTGCCAGCAGCCGCGACAGGGTGGAGACCCAGTACTTC. This gives the protein CASSRDRVETQYF.

The rearrangement joins TRBV29-1 to TRBJ2-5; tentative D call: TRBD2 (6 bases). The CDR3 is 13 residues long. Germline assignment: CDR1 SQVTM and CDR2 ANQGSEA. Trimming cost V 6 bases and J 1 base, with 12 bases left between them. CDR3 DNA sequence: TGCAGCGTGCGGGACTCTCTCCAAGAGACCCAGTACTTC. The encoded protein is CSVRDSLQETQYF. The full variable domain, in which reference TRBV29-1 and TRBJ2-5 provide the parts outside the CDR3, is SAVISQKPSRDICQRGTSLTIQCQVDSQVTMMFWYRQQPGQSLTLIATANQGSEATYESGFVIDKFPISRPNLTFSTLTVSNMSPEDSSIYLCSVRDSLQETQYFGPGTRLLVL.

The J gene is TRBJ2-2, the V gene TRBV18, with D maybe TRBD2 (5 bases). The CDR3 is 14 residues long. CDR1 is KGHSH, CDR2 LQKENI, per germline. Trimming shortened V by 5 bases and J by 5 bases, and 12 bases separated the two germline ends. In DNA form, the CDR3 reads TGTGCCAGCTCAACCGGGCCGGGGACCGGGGAGCTGTTTTTT. This gives the protein CASSTGPGTGELFF.

The rearrangement uses TRBV6-2 or TRBV6-3 and TRBJ2-4; the match to TRBD1 covers 9 bases. Trimming removed 2 bases from V and 6 bases from J; junction bases left unmatched: 11. Germline CDR1 and CDR2: MNHEY and SVGEGT. This CDR3 has 17 residues. The CDR3 DNA is TGTGCCAGCAGTTACCGGGACAGGGTGTTGGATGGAAACATTCAGTACTTC. This translates into CASSYRDRVLDGNIQYF.

The sample holds a few counts of this clone. The chain uses TRBV11-1 and TRBJ2-7, with a possible D match to TRBD1 (6 bases). This CDR3 has 16 amino acids. Germline-derived CDR1 and CDR2 are SGHAT and FQDESV (reference sequence). The V end was cut by 3 bases, the J end by 2 bases, with 17 bases between. CDR3 nucleotides: TGTGCCAGCAGCTTTCACGTTGGACAGAACACCTACGAGCAGTACTTC. This codes for CASSFHVGQNTYEQYF.

The rearrangement links TRBV6-5 to TRBJ1-3, with 7 bases identical to TRBD1. Trimming cost V 4 bases and J 4 bases; bases outside gene matches: 4. This CDR3 is built from 14 residues. In germline, CDR1 is MNHEY, CDR2 SVGAGI. CDR3: CASSSPGQGNTIYF. The CDR3 DNA is TGTGCCAGCAGTTCCCCGGGACAGGGAAACACCATATATTTT.

This chain uses TRBV19 with TRBJ2-7; D might be TRBD2 (7 bases). Trimming stripped 9 bases from V and 6 bases from J, with 21 bases between. This CDR3 is 14 amino acids long. Germline values: CDR1 LNHDA, CDR2 SQIVND (reference sequence). Here the CDR3 reads CASSIAGAPLEQYF. The CDR3 coding sequence is TGTGCCAGCTCAATCGCGGGGGCCCCTCTCGAGCAGTACTTC.

The CDR3 is CASRAHVGLDQPQHF. The CDR3 DNA is TGTGCCAGTAGAGCCCACGTGGGGCTTGATCAGCCCCAGCATTTT. This rearrangement joins TRBV19 to TRBJ1-5, with D tentatively TRBD1 (5 bases). The CDR3 totals 15 residues. Germline V gene lookup returns CDR1 LNHDA and CDR2 SQIVND (reference sequence). V was cut by 6 bases and J by 5 bases, with 17 bases left in between.

V and J are TRBV19 and TRBJ1-2; tentatively, D is TRBD1 (6 bases). The CDR3 extends over 15 amino acids. Germline CDR1 reads LNHDA; CDR2 reads SQIVND (reference sequence). Trimming took off 7 bases at V and 4 bases at J, with 19 bases between the two ends. The chain's CDR3 is CASTSRQEIIYGYTF. The DNA of the CDR3 is TGTGCCAGTACCTCCAGACAGGAAATCATCTATGGCTACACCTTC.

The CDR3 protein is CATSDSQGESDEQFF. CDR3 in DNA: TGTGCCACCAGTGATTCTCAGGGGGAGAGCGATGAGCAGTTCTTC. The rearrangement uses TRBV24-1 and TRBJ2-1; 7 nucleotides agree with TRBD1. V dropped 2 bases and J dropped 8; count of bases not matched to a gene: 8. CDR3 size: 15 residues. Germline V gene lookup returns CDR1 KGHDR and CDR2 SFDVKD.

The gene calls are TRBV15 and TRBJ1-1; D gene unclear. This CDR3 has 14 amino acids. Germline-derived CDR1 and CDR2 are LNHNV and YYDKDF (reference sequence). V was trimmed by 3 bases and J by 2 bases, leaving 10 bases between them. The CDR3 region has the DNA TGTGCCACCAGCAGGAGAGATCATAACACTGAAGCTTTCTTT. It specifies CATSRRDHNTEAFF.

The chain uses TRBV11-2 and TRBJ2-5, with a weak D call TRBD1 (6 bases). Trimming took 3 bases from V and 2 from J, leaving 13 bases between them. CDR1 is SGHAT, CDR2 FQNNGV, per germline. This CDR3 is built from 15 residues. The CDR3 nucleotides are TGTGCCAGCAGCTTTGGCCCCGGGACACAAGAGACCCAGTACTTC. Residues: CASSFGPGTQETQYF.

The CDR3 DNA is TGCGCCAGCAGCTCGGAGGGTGGGAGTCCCCCAGATACGCAGTATTTT. It translates to CASSSEGGSPPDTQYF. This chain links TRBV5-1 with TRBJ2-3, with D perhaps TRBD2 (6 bases). The CDR3 spans 16 residues. V was shortened by 3 bases and J by 4 bases, with 18 bases between the two germline ends. The germline V gene encodes CDR1 SGHRS and CDR2 YFSETQ.

The chain is built from TRBV11-2 and TRBJ2-5; no clear D. Trimming cost V 1 base and J 2 bases, with 11 bases left between them. The CDR3 is made up of 15 amino acids. Germline V lookup: CDR1 SGHAT, CDR2 FQNNGV. The DNA of the CDR3 is TGTGCCAGCAGCTTAGCAACAACAGCTCAAGAGACCCAGTACTTC. Its protein product is CASSLATTAQETQYF.

CDR3 in amino acids: CASSKSGRASGELFF. The DNA for the CDR3 is TGTGCCAGCAGCAAAAGCGGGAGGGCCTCCGGGGAGCTGTTTTTT. The V and J genes are TRBV6-6 and TRBJ2-2; the match to TRBD2 covers 10 bases. The germline gives CDR1 MNHNY, CDR2 SVGAGI (reference sequence). This CDR3 contains 15 residues. The V gene end was trimmed by 6 bases and the J gene end by 6 bases; junction bases not matched to a gene: 7.

This clone has a single count. The genes are TRBV7-3 and TRBJ2-1; TRBD2 aligns across 11 bases. This CDR3 has 14 amino acids. J was trimmed by 5 bases and V by 3 bases; bases with no gene match: 0. Germline V CDR1 and CDR2: SGHTA, FQGTGA. CDR3 residues: CASSLGLADNEQFF. The DNA for the CDR3 is TGTGCCAGCAGCTTGGGACTAGCGGACAATGAGCAGTTCTTC.

This chain joins TRBV5-8 and TRBJ1-5; the D gene is possibly TRBD1 (5 bases). This CDR3 is built from 12 residues. The V end lost 4 bases, the J end lost 13 bases, and 15 bases lay between the germline ends. From germline, CDR1 is SGHTS and CDR2 YDEGEE. In DNA, the CDR3 is TGTGCCAGCAGCCGGCCGACAGCACTTCAGCATTTT. Protein sequence: CASSRPTALQHF.

This sequence joins TRBV19 and TRBJ2-5; TRBD2 matches at 13 bases. CDR1 and CDR2 from the germline V gene are LNHDA and SQIVND (reference sequence). Trimming cost V 6 bases and J 5 bases; bases outside gene matches: 3. This CDR3 comprises 14 residues. Here the CDR3 reads CASRGLAGVETQYF. The CDR3 DNA reads TGTGCCAGTAGAGGACTAGCGGGAGTGGAGACCCAGTACTTC.

This clone has just one count. This rearrangement joins TRBV5-3 to TRBJ2-7; the match to TRBD2 covers 9 bases. TRBV5-3 is an open reading frame whose function is uncertain. V gave up 7 bases and J gave up 5 bases; unmatched junction bases: 16. This CDR3 is 16 amino acids long. Here the CDR3 reads CARGPSCAGGPHEQYF. For the CDR3, the DNA is TGTGCCAGAGGCCCTTCGTGTGCGGGAGGGCCACACGAGCAGTACTTC.

The chain recombines TRBV5-1 with TRBJ2-7; TRBD1 aligns across 8 bases. J lost 7 bases, V lost 4 bases, and 16 bases had no gene match. The CDR3 is 16 amino acids. Germline CDR1 is SGHRS and CDR2 is YFSETQ. CDR3 sequence: CASSPAGAGGSWEQYF. As DNA, the CDR3 is TGCGCCAGCAGCCCTGCCGGGGCAGGGGGCTCGTGGGAGCAGTACTTC.

This clone was observed a single time. This chain joins TRBV7-2 and TRBJ1-5; the match to TRBD1 covers 9 bases. The trim removed 5 bases at V and 1 base at J, leaving 6 bases unmatched. This CDR3 contains 16 residues. The germline V gene encodes CDR1 SGHTA and CDR2 FQGNSA. In DNA form, the CDR3 reads TGTGCCAGCAGCCCCGGGACAGGGCGGAGCAATCAGCCCCAGCATTTT. This translates into CASSPGTGRSNQPQHF.

The J gene is TRBJ1-1, the V gene TRBV5-1, with TRBD1 identical over 9 bases. J was trimmed by 5 bases and V by 4 bases; bases with no gene match: 3. Germline assignment: CDR1 SGHRS and CDR2 YFSETQ. This CDR3 is built from 13 residues. The CDR3 reads CASSRTGDTEAFF. The CDR3 nucleotides read TGCGCCAGCAGCCGGACAGGGGATACTGAAGCTTTCTTT.

The CDR3 sequence: CASSPWGTVRGYGYTF. CDR3 coding DNA: TGTGCCAGCAGCCCATGGGGGACAGTGAGGGGGTATGGCTACACCTTC. The V gene is TRBV7-8, the J gene TRBJ1-2; 7 bases agree with TRBD1. Germline trimming cut 5 bases from V and 5 bases from J; bases unmatched to any gene: 14. Germline V gene data show CDR1 as SGHVS and CDR2 as FQNEAQ. CDR3 length equals 16 residues.

This chain joins TRBV6-2 or TRBV6-3 and TRBJ2-5; D is uncertain. Trimming stripped 0 bases from V and 5 bases from J, with 13 bases between. The CDR3 spans 15 residues. The germline gives CDR1 MNHEY, CDR2 SVGEGT. As DNA, the CDR3 is TGTGCCAGCAGTTACTCGGTCGCAGTTGTGGAGACCCAGTACTTC. Encoded protein: CASSYSVAVVETQYF.